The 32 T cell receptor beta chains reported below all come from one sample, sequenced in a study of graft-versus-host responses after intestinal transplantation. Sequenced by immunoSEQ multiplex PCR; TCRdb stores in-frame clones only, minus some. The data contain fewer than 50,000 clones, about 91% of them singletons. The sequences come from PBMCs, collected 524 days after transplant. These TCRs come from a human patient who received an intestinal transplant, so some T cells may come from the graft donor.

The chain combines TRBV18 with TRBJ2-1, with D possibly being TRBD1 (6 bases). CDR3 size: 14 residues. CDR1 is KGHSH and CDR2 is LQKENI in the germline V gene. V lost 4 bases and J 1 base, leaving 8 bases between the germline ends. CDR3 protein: CASSQGGSYNEQFF. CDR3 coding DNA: TGTGCCAGCTCACAAGGGGGTTCCTACAATGAGCAGTTCTTC.

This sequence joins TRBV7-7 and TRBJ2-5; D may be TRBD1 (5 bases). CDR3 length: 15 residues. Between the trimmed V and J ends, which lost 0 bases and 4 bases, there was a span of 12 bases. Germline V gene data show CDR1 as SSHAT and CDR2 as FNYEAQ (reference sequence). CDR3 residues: CASSLARAGPETQYF. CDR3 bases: TGTGCCAGCAGCTTAGCCAGGGCAGGGCCAGAGACCCAGTACTTC.

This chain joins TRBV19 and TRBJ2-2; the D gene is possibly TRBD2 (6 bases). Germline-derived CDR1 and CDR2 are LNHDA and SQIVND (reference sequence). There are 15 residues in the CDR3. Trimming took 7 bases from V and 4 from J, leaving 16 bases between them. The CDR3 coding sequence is TGTGCCAGTAACACGACTAGTCGGGGCACCGGGGAGCTGTTTTTT. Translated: CASNTTSRGTGELFF.

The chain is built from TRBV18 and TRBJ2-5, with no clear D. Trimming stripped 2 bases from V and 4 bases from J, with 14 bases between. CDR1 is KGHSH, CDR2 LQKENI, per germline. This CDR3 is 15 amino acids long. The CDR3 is CASSPLRVQAETQYF. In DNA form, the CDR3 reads TGTGCCAGCTCACCATTAAGGGTTCAGGCAGAGACCCAGTACTTC.

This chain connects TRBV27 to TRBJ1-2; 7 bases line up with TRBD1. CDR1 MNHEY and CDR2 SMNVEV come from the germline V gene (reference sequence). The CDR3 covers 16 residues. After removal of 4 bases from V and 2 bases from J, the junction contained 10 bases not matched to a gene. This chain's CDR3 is CASSSTRDSQNYGYTF. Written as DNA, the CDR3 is TGTGCCAGCAGTTCAACCCGGGACAGCCAAAACTATGGCTACACCTTC.

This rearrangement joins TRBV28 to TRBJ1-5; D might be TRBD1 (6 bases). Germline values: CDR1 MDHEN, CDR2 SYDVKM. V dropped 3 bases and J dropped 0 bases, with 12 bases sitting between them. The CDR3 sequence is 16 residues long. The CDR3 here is CASSFLRGYSNQPQHF. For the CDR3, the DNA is TGTGCCAGCAGTTTTTTGAGGGGGTATAGCAATCAGCCCCAGCATTTT. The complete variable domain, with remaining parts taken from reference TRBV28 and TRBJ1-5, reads DVKVTQSSRYLVKRTGEKVFLECVQDMDHENMFWYRQDPGLGLRLIYFSYDVKMKEKGDIPEGYSVSREKKERFSLILESASTNQTSMYLCASSFLRGYSNQPQHFGDGTRLSIL.

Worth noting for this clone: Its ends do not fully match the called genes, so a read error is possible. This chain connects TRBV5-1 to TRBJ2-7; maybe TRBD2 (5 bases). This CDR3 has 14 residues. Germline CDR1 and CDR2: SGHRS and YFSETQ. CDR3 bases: TGTGCCAGCAGCACCCCTAGCAAGTCCTACGAGCAGTACTTC. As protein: CASSTPSKSYEQYF.

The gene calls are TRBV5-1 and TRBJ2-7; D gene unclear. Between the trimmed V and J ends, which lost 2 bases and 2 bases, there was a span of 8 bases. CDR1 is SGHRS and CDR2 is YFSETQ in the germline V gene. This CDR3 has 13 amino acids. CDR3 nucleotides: TGCGCCAGCAGCTTAAGGGTCCCCTACGAGCAGTACTTC. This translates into CASSLRVPYEQYF. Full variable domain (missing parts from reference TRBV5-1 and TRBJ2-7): KAGVTQTPRYLIKTRGQQVTLSCSPISGHRSVSWYQQTPGQGLQFLFEYFSETQRNKGNFPGRFSGRQFSNSRSEMNVSTLELGDSALYLCASSLRVPYEQYFGPGTRLTVT.

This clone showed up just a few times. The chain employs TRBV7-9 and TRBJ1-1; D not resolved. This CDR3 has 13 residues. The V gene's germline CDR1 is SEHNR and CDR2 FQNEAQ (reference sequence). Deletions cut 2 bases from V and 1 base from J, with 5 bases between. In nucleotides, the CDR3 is TGTGCCAGCAGCTTAACTCCGAACACTGAAGCTTTCTTT. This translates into CASSLTPNTEAFF.

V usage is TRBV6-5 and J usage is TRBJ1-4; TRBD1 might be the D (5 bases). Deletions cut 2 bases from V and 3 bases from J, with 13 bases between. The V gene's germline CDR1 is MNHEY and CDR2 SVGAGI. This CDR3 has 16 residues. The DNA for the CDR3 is TGTGCCAGCAGTTACCACCCGGGGGGACCTAATGAAAAACTGTTTTTT. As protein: CASSYHPGGPNEKLFF.

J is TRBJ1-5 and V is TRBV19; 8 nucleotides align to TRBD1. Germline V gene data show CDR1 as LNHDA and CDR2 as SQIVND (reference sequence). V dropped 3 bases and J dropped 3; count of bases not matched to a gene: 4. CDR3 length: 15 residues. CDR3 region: CASSIQGANNQPQHF. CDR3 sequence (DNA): TGTGCCAGTAGTATCCAGGGGGCGAACAATCAGCCCCAGCATTTT.

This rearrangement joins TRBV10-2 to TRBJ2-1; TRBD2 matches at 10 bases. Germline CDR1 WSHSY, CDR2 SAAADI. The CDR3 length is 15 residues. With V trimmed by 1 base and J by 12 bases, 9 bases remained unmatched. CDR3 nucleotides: TGCGCCAGCAGTGAGTTGGCGGAGGTAGCGGGAGGGCAGTTCTTC. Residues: CASSELAEVAGGQFF.

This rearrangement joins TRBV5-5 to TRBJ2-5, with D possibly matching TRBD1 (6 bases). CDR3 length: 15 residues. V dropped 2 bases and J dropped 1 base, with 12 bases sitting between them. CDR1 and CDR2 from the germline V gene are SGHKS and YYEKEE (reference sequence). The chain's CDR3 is CASSFGTGIQETQYF. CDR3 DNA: TGTGCCAGCAGCTTTGGTACAGGGATCCAAGAGACCCAGTACTTC.

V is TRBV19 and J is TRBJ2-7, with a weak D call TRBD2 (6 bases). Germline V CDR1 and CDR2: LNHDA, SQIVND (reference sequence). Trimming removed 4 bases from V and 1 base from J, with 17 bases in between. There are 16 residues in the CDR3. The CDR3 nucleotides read TGTGCCAGTAGTAAGGTCAGGGACTCTACTTCCTACGAGCAGTACTTC. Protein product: CASSKVRDSTSYEQYF.

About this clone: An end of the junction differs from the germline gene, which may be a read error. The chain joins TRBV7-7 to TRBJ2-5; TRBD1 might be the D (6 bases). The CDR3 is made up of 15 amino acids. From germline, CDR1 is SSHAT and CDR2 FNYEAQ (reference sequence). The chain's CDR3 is CASSLGGTPQETQYF. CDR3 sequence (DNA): TGTGCTAGCAGCTTAGGGGGTACTCCCCAAGAGACCCAGTACTTC.

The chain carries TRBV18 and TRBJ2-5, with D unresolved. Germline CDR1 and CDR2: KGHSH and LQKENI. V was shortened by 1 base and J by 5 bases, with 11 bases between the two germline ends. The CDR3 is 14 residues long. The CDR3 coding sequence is TGTGCCAGCTCACCACGGGCTAGTCTTGAGACCCAGTACTTC. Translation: CASSPRASLETQYF.

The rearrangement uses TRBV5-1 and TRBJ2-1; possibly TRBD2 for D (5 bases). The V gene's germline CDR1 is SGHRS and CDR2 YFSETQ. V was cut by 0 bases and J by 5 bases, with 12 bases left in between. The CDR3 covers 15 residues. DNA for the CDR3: TGCGCCAGCAGCTTGGTCCCGGGGTTTGACAATGAGCAGTTCTTC. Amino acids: CASSLVPGFDNEQFF.

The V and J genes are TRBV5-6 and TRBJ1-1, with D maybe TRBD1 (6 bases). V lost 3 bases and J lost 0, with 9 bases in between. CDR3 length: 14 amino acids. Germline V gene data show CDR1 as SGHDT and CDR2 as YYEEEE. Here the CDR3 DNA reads TGTGCCAGCAGCTGGACAGTTTTGAACACTGAAGCTTTCTTT. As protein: CASSWTVLNTEAFF.

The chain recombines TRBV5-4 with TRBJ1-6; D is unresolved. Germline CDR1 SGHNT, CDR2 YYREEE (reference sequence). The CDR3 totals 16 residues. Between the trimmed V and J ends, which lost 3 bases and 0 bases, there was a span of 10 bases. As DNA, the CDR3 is TGTGCCAGCAGCTCAGCGCAAGGCTCCTATAATTCACCCCTCCACTTT. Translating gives CASSSAQGSYNSPLHF.

The CDR3 DNA is TGTGCCAGCACCAAACTAGGAGATGAGCAGTTCTTC. This translates into CASTKLGDEQFF. This chain uses TRBV2 with TRBJ2-1, with a tentative D call TRBD2 (5 bases). Germline lookup yields CDR1 SNHLY and CDR2 FYNNEI. The V end was cut by 7 bases, the J end by 8 bases, with 12 bases between. This CDR3 has 12 amino acids.

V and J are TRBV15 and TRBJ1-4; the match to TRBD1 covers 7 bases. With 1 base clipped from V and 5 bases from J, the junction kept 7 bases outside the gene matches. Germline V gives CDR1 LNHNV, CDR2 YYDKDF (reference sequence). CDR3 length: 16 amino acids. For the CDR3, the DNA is TGTGCCACCAGCAGAGGCCCGGGACAGCCGAATGAAAAACTGTTTTTT. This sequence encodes CATSRGPGQPNEKLFF.

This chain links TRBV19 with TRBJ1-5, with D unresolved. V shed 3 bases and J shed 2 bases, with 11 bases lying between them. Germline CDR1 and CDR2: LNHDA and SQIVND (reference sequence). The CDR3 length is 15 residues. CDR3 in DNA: TGTGCCAGTAGTATGTCGGGCGGTGGCAATCAGCCCCAGCATTTT. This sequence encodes CASSMSGGGNQPQHF.

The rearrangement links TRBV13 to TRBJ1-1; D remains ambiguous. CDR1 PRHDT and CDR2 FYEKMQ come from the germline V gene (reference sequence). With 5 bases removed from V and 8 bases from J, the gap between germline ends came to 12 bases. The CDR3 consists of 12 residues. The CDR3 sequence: CASSSQIPEAFF. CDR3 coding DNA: TGTGCCAGCAGCAGCCAGATCCCCGAAGCTTTCTTT.

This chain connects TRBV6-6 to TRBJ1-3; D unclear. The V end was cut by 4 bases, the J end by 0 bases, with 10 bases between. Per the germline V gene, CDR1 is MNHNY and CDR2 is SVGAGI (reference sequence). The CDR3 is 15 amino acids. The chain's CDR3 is CASSSGPSSGNTIYF. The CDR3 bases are TGTGCCAGCAGTTCCGGACCGTCCTCTGGAAACACCATATATTTT.

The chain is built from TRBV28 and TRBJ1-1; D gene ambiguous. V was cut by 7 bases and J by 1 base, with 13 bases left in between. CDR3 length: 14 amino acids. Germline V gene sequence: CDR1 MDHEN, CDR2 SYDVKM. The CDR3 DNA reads TGTGCCAGCACCCCAGGTAGGACGAACACTGAAGCTTTCTTT. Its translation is CASTPGRTNTEAFF.

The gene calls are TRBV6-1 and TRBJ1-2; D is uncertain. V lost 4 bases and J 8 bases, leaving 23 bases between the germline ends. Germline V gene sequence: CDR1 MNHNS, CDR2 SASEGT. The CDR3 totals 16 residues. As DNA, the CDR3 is TGTGCCAGCAGTGTCAAACCCGATCTAAATAGTAAGGGCTACACCTTC. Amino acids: CASSVKPDLNSKGYTF.

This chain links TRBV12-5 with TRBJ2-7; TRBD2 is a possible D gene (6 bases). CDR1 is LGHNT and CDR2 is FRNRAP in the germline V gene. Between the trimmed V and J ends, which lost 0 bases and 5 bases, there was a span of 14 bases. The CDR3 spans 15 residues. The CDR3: CASGLVRGGDDEQYF. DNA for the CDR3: TGTGCTAGTGGTTTGGTACGTGGAGGGGACGACGAGCAGTACTTC. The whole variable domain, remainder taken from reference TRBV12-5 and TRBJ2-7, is DARVTQTPRHKVTEMGQEVTMRCQPILGHNTVFWYRQTMMQGLELLAYFRNRAPLDDSGMPKDRFSAEMPDATLATLKIQPSEPRDSAVYFCASGLVRGGDDEQYFGPGTRLTVT.

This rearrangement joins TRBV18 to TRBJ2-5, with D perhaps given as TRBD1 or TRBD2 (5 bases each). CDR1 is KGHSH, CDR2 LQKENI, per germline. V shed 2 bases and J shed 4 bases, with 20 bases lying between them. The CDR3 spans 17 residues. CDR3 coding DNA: TGTGCCAGCTCACCATACACCGGGACCGCTAGGGGAGAGACCCAGTACTTC. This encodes CASSPYTGTARGETQYF.

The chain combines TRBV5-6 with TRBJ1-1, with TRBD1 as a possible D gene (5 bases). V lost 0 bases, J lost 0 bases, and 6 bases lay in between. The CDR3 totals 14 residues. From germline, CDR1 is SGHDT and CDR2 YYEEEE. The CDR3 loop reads CASSLGQMNTEAFF. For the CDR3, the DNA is TGTGCCAGCAGCTTGGGACAGATGAACACTGAAGCTTTCTTT.

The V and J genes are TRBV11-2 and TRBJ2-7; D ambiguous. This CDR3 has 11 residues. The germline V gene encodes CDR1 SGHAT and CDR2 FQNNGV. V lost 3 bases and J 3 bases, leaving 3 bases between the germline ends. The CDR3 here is CASSFSYEQYF. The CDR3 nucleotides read TGTGCCAGCAGCTTCAGCTACGAGCAGTACTTC.

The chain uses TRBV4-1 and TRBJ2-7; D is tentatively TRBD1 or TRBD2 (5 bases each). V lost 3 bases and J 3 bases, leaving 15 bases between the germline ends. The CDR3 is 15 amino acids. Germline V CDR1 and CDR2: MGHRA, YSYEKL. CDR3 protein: CASSHGERDLYEQYF. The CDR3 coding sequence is TGCGCCAGCAGCCATGGGGAGAGGGACCTCTACGAGCAGTACTTC.

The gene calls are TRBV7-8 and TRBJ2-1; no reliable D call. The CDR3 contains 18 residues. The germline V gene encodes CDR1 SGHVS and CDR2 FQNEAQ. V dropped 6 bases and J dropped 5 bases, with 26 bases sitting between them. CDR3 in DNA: TGTGCCAGCAGGGAGTTTTCCTTAGGGTCCCCACATGACAATGAGCAGTTCTTC. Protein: CASREFSLGSPHDNEQFF.